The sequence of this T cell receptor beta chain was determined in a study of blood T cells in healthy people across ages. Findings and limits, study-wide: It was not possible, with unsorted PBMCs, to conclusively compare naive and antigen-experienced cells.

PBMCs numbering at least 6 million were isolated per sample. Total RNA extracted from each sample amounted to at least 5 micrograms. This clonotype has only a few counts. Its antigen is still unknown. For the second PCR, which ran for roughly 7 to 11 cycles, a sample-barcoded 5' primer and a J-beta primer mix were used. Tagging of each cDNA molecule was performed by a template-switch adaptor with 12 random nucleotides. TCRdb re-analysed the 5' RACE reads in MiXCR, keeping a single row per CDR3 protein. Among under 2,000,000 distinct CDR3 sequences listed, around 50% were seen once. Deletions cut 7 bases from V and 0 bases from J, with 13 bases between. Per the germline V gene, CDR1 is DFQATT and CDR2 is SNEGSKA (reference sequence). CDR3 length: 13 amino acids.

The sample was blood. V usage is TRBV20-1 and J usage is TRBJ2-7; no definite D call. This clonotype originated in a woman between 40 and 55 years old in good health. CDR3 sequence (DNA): TGCAGTGTTAGGGTGGTTAGCTCCTACGAGCAGTACTTC. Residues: CSVRVVSSYEQYF.